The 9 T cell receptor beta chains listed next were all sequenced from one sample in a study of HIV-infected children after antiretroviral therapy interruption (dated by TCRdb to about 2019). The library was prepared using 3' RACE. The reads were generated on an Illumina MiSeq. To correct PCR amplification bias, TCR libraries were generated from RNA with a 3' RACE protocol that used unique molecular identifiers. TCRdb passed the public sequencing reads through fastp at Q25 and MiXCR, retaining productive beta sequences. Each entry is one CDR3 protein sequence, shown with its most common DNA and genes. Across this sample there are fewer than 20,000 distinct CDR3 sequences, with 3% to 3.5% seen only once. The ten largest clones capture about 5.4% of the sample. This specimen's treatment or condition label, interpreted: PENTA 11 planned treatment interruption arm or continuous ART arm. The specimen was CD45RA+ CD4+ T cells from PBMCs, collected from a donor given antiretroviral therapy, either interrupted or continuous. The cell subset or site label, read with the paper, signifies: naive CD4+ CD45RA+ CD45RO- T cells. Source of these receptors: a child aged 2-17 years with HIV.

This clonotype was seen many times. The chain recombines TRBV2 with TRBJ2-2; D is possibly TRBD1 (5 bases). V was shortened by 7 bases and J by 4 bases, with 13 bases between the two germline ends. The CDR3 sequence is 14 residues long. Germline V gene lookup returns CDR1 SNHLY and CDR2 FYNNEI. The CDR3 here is CASKGRQPTGELFF. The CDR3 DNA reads TGTGCCAGCAAAGGTCGACAGCCCACCGGGGAGCTGTTTTTT.

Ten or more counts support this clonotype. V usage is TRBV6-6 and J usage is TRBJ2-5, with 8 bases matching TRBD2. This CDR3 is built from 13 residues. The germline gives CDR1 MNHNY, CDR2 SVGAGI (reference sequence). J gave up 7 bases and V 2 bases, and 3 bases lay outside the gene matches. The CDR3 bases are TGTGCCAGCAGTTACCCGGGGGGGTGGACCCAGTACTTC. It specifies CASSYPGGWTQYF.

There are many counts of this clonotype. CDR3 bases: TGTGCCAGCAGCTTATATTCTAGGGGGGGCGCGATGAACACTGAAGCTTTCTTT. This codes for CASSLYSRGGAMNTEAFF. J is TRBJ1-1 and V is TRBV11-3, with a possible D match to TRBD1 (6 bases). Per the germline V gene, CDR1 is SGHNT and CDR2 is YENEEA. The CDR3 is made up of 18 amino acids. Trimming shortened V by 2 bases and J by 0 bases, and 19 bases separated the two germline ends. Full variable domain (remainder filled in from reference TRBV11-3 and TRBJ1-1): EAGVVQSPRYKIIEKKQPVAFWCNPISGHNTLYWYLQNLGQGPELLIRYENEEAVDDSQLPKDRFSAERLKGVDSTLKIQPAELGDSAVYLCASSLYSRGGAMNTEAFFGQGTRLTVV.

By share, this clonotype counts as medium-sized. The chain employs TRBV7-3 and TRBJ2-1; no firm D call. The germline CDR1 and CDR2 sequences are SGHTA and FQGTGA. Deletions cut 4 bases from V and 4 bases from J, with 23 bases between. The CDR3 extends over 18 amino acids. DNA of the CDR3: TGTGCCAGCAGCTCGAAGCAGAATTATCCGTCTCAGTACAATGAGCAGTTCTTC. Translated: CASSSKQNYPSQYNEQFF.

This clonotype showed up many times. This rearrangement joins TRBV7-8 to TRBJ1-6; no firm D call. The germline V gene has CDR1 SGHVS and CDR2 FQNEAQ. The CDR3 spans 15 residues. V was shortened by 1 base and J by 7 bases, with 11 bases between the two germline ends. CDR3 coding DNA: TGTGCCAGCAGCTTAGTAGGGTTAGAGAATTCACCCCTCCACTTT. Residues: CASSLVGLENSPLHF. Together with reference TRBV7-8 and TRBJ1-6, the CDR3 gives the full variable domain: GAGVSQSPRYKVAKRGQDVALRCDPISGHVSLFWYQQALGQGPEFLTYFQNEAQLDKSGLPSDRFFAERPEGSVSTLKIQRTQQEDSAVYLCASSLVGLENSPLHFGNGTRLTVT.

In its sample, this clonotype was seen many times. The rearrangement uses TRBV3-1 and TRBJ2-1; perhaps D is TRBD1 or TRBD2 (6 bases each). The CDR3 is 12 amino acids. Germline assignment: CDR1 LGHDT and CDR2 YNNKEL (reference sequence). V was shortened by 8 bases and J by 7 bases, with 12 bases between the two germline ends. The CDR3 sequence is CASGEGGNEQFF. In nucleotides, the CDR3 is TGTGCCAGCGGGGAAGGGGGGAATGAGCAGTTCTTC.

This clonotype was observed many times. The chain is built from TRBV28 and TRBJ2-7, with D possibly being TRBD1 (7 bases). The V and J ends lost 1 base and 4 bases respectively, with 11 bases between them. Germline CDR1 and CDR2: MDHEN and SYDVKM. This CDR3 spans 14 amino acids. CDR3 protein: CASSLSGGRYEQYF. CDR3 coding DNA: TGTGCCAGCAGTTTATCAGGGGGGCGGTACGAGCAGTACTTC.

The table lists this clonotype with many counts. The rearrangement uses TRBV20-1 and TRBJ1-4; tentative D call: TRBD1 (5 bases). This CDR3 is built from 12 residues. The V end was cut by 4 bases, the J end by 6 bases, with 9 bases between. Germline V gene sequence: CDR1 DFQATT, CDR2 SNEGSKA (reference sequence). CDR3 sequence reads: CSATGQHEKLFF. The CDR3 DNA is TGCAGTGCTACAGGGCAGCATGAAAAACTGTTTTTT.

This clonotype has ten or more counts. The CDR3 loop reads CASSLSGRGSGETQYF. The CDR3 nucleotides are TGTGCCAGCAGTTTAAGTGGACGGGGCTCGGGAGAGACCCAGTACTTC. The V gene is TRBV12-3 or TRBV12-4, the J gene TRBJ2-5; D tentatively reads TRBD1 or TRBD2 (5 bases each). The V gene lost 2 bases and the J gene lost 4 bases, with 17 bases spanning the gap. CDR3 length: 16 residues.